Sequencing of this T cell receptor (beta chain) was carried out in a study of blood T cell repertoires in COVID-19. Study background: Both acute and convalescent COVID-19 samples were obtained from the United States, Italy and Spain. PBMCs, B-cell-depleted T cells, or T cells provided the cDNA or gDNA that made up the material.

CDR3 length equals 15 residues. Germline V gene sequence: CDR1 MNHEY, CDR2 SVGEGT. V shed 4 bases and J 6 bases; nucleotides not matched to a gene: 8. Under the authors' procedure: Amplification of reference gene primers was used by the study to estimate nucleated cell counts. Sequencing was performed with immunoSEQ multiplex PCR; in TCRdb, only in-frame clones are kept and a portion is missing. V and J calls and clone size are as listed in that table; D and trimming were resolved from the DNA. The data hold some 54,000 clones, with 75% to 95% observed a single time. Sequences were obtained from peripheral blood. The chain employs TRBV6-2 or TRBV6-3 and TRBJ2-1; 8 bases agree with TRBD1. The clonotype comes from a man in his sixties with acute or convalescent COVID-19. In nucleotides, the CDR3 is TGTGCCAGCAGTTGGAGGACAGGGCTAGGCAATGAGCAGTTCTTC. Its translation is CASSWRTGLGNEQFF.